Listed below are T cell receptor beta chains from one sample, sequenced in a study of regulatory T cells in long-lasting Graves disease. One entry per CDR3 protein results from TCRdb running MiXCR on the multiplex PCR reads. The data contain 580,000 or so distinct CDR3 sequences, approximately 16% of them singletons. The data were also submitted as part of a second study, on T cells in Graves' hyperthyroidism and ophthalmopathy.

Source: peripheral blood mononuclear cells (PBMCs), taken at new diagnosis, from a patient treated with antithyroid drugs. The source of these receptors is a man aged 18 to 29 with Graves disease. The CDR3 runs from the conserved cysteine through the conserved F or W. The order of the fields is CDR3 protein, CDR3 DNA, clone size, J gene, D gene, CDR3 length, V gene. A D gene is named only where the DNA matches it firmly. Expanded clones get a size class; other rows say once, few or many, or leave the size out.

CASSPARSGINEQYF,TGTGCCAGCAGCCCAGCCCGGTCAGGTATCAACGAGCAGTACTTC,few,TRBJ2-7,-,15,TRBV7-6
CASSEGLAGAYEQYF,TGTGCCAGCAGTGAAGGCCTAGCGGGAGCCTACGAGCAGTACTTC,few,TRBJ2-7,TRBD2,15,TRBV2
CASSPQDRVNNSPLHF,TGTGCCAGCAGTCCCCAGGACAGGGTCAATAATTCACCCCTCCACTTT,-,TRBJ1-6,TRBD1,16,TRBV28
CASSVDLLPGELFF,TGTGCCAGCAGCGTAGACCTCTTGCCCGGGGAGCTGTTTTTT,-,TRBJ2-2,-,14,TRBV9
CASSEEGGTEAFF,TGTGCCAGCAGTGAAGAAGGGGGCACTGAAGCTTTCTTT,many,TRBJ1-1,-,13,TRBV2
CASRTGQVSYEQYF,TGCGCCAGCAGGACCGGACAGGTCTCCTACGAGCAGTACTTC,few,TRBJ2-7,TRBD1,14,TRBV4-1
CSATRGSVETQYF,TGCAGTGCCACCCGTGGGAGCGTAGAGACCCAGTACTTC,few,TRBJ2-5,-,13,TRBV20-1
CASSQVASGAGAQETQYF,TGCGCCAGCAGCCAAGTGGCCTCCGGAGCGGGAGCCCAAGAGACCCAGTACTTC,-,TRBJ2-5,TRBD2,18,TRBV4-1
CASSLRQGKQYF,TGTGCCAGCAGCCTTCGACAGGGAAAGCAGTACTTC,few,TRBJ2-7,TRBD1,12,TRBV7-8
CASSQQGPYYGYTF,TGCGCCAGCAGCCAACAAGGCCCCTACTATGGCTACACCTTC,-,TRBJ1-2,-,14,TRBV4-1
CASSAGVIQGAKLLNYGYTF,TGTGCCAGCAGTGCTGGCGTGATACAGGGGGCGAAACTACTTAACTATGGCTACACCTTC,many,TRBJ1-2,TRBD1,20,TRBV12-3/TRBV12-4
CASSLASAQQFF,TGTGCCAGCAGCTTGGCCAGTGCGCAGCAGTTCTTC,many,TRBJ2-1,-,12,TRBV5-8
CAWTHRGDEKLFF,TGTGCCTGGACCCACAGGGGAGACGAAAAACTGTTTTTT,many,TRBJ1-4,TRBD1,13,TRBV30
CASRPRTASDTQYF,TGTGCCAGTAGGCCGAGGACGGCCTCAGATACGCAGTATTTT,few,TRBJ2-3,-,14,TRBV19
CASSGASGYTGELFF,TGTGCCAGCTCAGGGGCTAGCGGATACACCGGGGAGCTGTTTTTT,few,TRBJ2-2,-,15,TRBV28
CASSDGGTEQYF,TGTGCCAGCAGTGATGGTGGGACCGAGCAGTACTTC,many,TRBJ2-7,-,12,TRBV2
CASSPSGTGYNEQFF,TGTGCCAGCAGTCCTAGCGGTACGGGATACAATGAGCAGTTCTTC,-,TRBJ2-1,TRBD2,15,TRBV6-1